A single sample gave rise to the 19 T cell receptor beta chains below, sequenced in a study of T cells after yellow fever vaccination. Each CDR3 protein is one row after TCRdb ran MiXCR on the 5' RACE reads. The data hold 70,000 or so distinct CDR3 sequences, with roughly 7% observed a single time. The source material was CD8+ T cells sorted from PBMCs, sampled approximately 11 days after the first yellow fever vaccination. These receptors all stem from a man between 18 and 29 years old who received the YFV17D yellow fever vaccine.

This clonotype occurred many times. This sequence joins TRBV24-1 and TRBJ2-2; D is possibly TRBD1 or TRBD2 (5 bases each). Germline-derived CDR1 and CDR2 are KGHDR and SFDVKD. The CDR3 contains 13 residues. Trimming removed 9 bases from V and 5 bases from J, with 12 bases in between. CDR3 protein: CATGTLRTGELFF. The CDR3 coding sequence is TGTGCCACCGGGACCCTTAGGACCGGGGAGCTGTTTTTT.

The genes are TRBV7-2 and TRBJ2-5, with 9 bases identical to TRBD2. Trimming removed 5 bases from V and 5 bases from J; junction bases left unmatched: 15. This CDR3 is built from 17 residues. Germline-derived CDR1 and CDR2 are SGHTA and FQGNSA. The CDR3 spells CASSPGDRGGAFETQYF. The CDR3 DNA follows: TGTGCCAGCAGCCCAGGGGATCGCGGGGGGGCCTTTGAGACCCAGTACTTC.

This clonotype has ten or more counts. The CDR3 DNA follows: TGTGCCACCAGTGATTCCCCTGGTGAGCAGTTCTTC. It translates to CATSDSPGEQFF. V is TRBV24-1 and J is TRBJ2-1, with unresolved D. The CDR3 consists of 12 residues. V lost 2 bases and J 9 bases, leaving 7 bases between the germline ends. The germline V gene encodes CDR1 KGHDR and CDR2 SFDVKD.

This clonotype has at least ten counts. The V gene is TRBV29-1, the J gene TRBJ2-7; 7 bases are shared with TRBD1. V shed 6 bases and J 2 bases; nucleotides not matched to a gene: 7. CDR3 size: 13 residues. Germline V lookup: CDR1 SQVTM, CDR2 ANQGSEA. CDR3: CSVTGANAYEQYF. The CDR3 region has the DNA TGCAGCGTCACAGGGGCCAATGCCTACGAGCAGTACTTC.

The sample holds many counts of this clonotype. The V gene is TRBV29-1, the J gene TRBJ1-2, with D perhaps matching TRBD1 (5 bases). Germline loops: CDR1 SQVTM, CDR2 ANQGSEA. This CDR3 is built from 14 residues. V lost 0 bases and J 8 bases, leaving 16 bases between the germline ends. CDR3 nucleotide sequence: TGCAGCGTTGAAGATCGGCGGGGCGTCAAGGGCTACACCTTC. Its translation: CSVEDRRGVKGYTF.

This clonotype has ten or more counts. This chain links TRBV20-1 with TRBJ2-1; 10 bases align to TRBD2. Germline CDR1 and CDR2: DFQATT and SNEGSKA (reference sequence). The CDR3 has 13 amino acids. This chain's CDR3 is CSGPGLASNEQFF. The CDR3 nucleotides read TGCAGCGGACCGGGACTAGCGTCCAATGAGCAGTTCTTC.

The sample holds many counts of this clonotype. The chain couples TRBV5-1 to TRBJ2-7; 7 positions agree with TRBD1. Germline-derived CDR1 and CDR2 are SGHRS and YFSETQ. The V segment lost 5 bases and the J segment 3 bases; nucleotides outside the gene matches: 11. The CDR3 has 15 residues. The CDR3 region is CASRGRQGVGYEQYF. CDR3 coding DNA: TGCGCCAGCAGGGGCAGACAGGGTGTCGGCTACGAGCAGTACTTC.

This clonotype has at least ten counts. The chain links TRBV5-1 to TRBJ2-4, with D unresolved. V was trimmed by 3 bases and J by 0 bases, leaving 7 bases between them. The CDR3 covers 14 residues. CDR1 SGHRS and CDR2 YFSETQ come from the germline V gene. CDR3 nucleotides: TGCGCCAGCAGCTCACAGCTAGCCAAAAACATTCAGTACTTC. Translation: CASSSQLAKNIQYF.

This clonotype occurred many times. The V gene is TRBV6-5, the J gene TRBJ1-2, with D maybe TRBD1 (5 bases). Germline CDR1 MNHEY, CDR2 SVGAGI. V shed 7 bases and J shed 0 bases, with 18 bases lying between them. This CDR3 spans 16 amino acids. The CDR3 region has the DNA TGTGCCAGCACTCCCACGGGGCTTGAACCTAACTATGGCTACACCTTC. Amino acids: CASTPTGLEPNYGYTF.

The chain combines TRBV9 with TRBJ2-4, with D maybe TRBD1 (6 bases). Per germline, CDR1 SGDLS and CDR2 YYNGEE. The CDR3 runs 16 residues. V lost 2 bases and J 0 bases, leaving 12 bases between the germline ends. The DNA of the CDR3 is TGTGCCAGCAGCGTGGGGGCGATGCTAGCCAAAAACATTCAGTACTTC. It translates to CASSVGAMLAKNIQYF.

The gene calls are TRBV7-9 and TRBJ1-4, with unresolved D. Germline CDR1 SEHNR, CDR2 FQNEAQ (reference sequence). Trimming stripped 5 bases from V and 0 bases from J, with 10 bases between. This CDR3 region has 15 residues. In nucleotides, the CDR3 is TGTGCCAGCAGCCCCATCGGGTCAACTAATGAAAAACTGTTTTTT. Its translation is CASSPIGSTNEKLFF.

The table lists this clonotype with a few counts. The chain links TRBV5-1 to TRBJ2-1; TRBD1 aligns across 9 bases. V lost 3 bases and J lost 4; bases outside the gene matches: 5. Germline CDR1 and CDR2: SGHRS and YFSETQ. The CDR3 length is 15 residues. CDR3: CASSSGTGRYNEQFF. In DNA form, the CDR3 reads TGCGCCAGCAGCTCAGGGACAGGGAGGTACAATGAGCAGTTCTTC.

V usage is TRBV24-1 and J usage is TRBJ1-5; D gene uncertain. The CDR3 covers 13 residues. Deletions cut 7 bases from V and 5 bases from J, with 11 bases between. Per the germline V gene, CDR1 is KGHDR and CDR2 is SFDVKD. CDR3 bases: TGTGCCACCAGGGACGGCCTAGATCAGCCCCAGCATTTT. Translated: CATRDGLDQPQHF.

Many counts were recorded for this clonotype. The chain recombines TRBV27 with TRBJ1-2; the D is unclear. Trimming stripped 3 bases from V and 2 bases from J, with 7 bases between. CDR3 size: 13 residues. CDR1 and CDR2 (germline): MNHEY, SMNVEV (reference sequence). This chain's CDR3 is CASSFSVNYGYTF. The CDR3 DNA reads as TGTGCCAGCAGTTTTTCCGTGAACTATGGCTACACCTTC.

This clonotype was seen a few times. The gene calls are TRBV4-1 and TRBJ2-2, with 9 bases that match TRBD2. The CDR3 contains 16 residues. Germline CDR1 reads MGHRA; CDR2 reads YSYEKL. V was clipped by 5 bases and J by 6 bases; unmatched bases: 10. This CDR3 reads CASSKAGGGGPGELFF. The DNA of the CDR3 is TGCGCCAGCAGCAAGGCGGGAGGGGGGGGGCCCGGGGAGCTGTTTTTT.

The CDR3 bases are TGTGCCAGCAGTTTATCGACAGGTGGCGAGCAGTTCTTC. Translation gives CASSLSTGGEQFF. The chain is built from TRBV27 and TRBJ2-1; possible D gene TRBD1, 6 bases. CDR1 is MNHEY and CDR2 is SMNVEV in the germline V gene (reference sequence). The CDR3 covers 13 residues. V lost 0 bases and J lost 10, with 10 bases in between.

This clonotype was observed many times. The chain employs TRBV7-2 and TRBJ1-5, with D maybe TRBD1 (6 bases). The germline gives CDR1 SGHTA, CDR2 FQGNSA. The CDR3 runs to 17 residues. V was shortened by 3 bases and J by 1 base, with 16 bases between the two germline ends. The CDR3 nucleotides read TGTGCCAGCAGCTTGTGGCACTCGGGACAAAGCAATCAGCCCCAGCATTTT. This encodes CASSLWHSGQSNQPQHF.

At least ten counts were recorded for this clonotype. The chain joins TRBV12-3 or TRBV12-4 to TRBJ2-5, with D unresolved. Trimming shortened V by 3 bases and J by 2 bases, and 4 bases separated the two germline ends. The CDR3 covers 12 residues. CDR3 sequence reads: CASSFRQETQYF. CDR3 in DNA: TGTGCCAGCAGTTTTAGGCAAGAGACCCAGTACTTC.

There are many counts of this clonotype. The chain is built from TRBV12-3 or TRBV12-4 and TRBJ2-1, with a tentative D call TRBD1 (6 bases). The V and J ends lost 5 bases and 15 bases respectively, with 14 bases between them. This CDR3 contains 11 residues. CDR3 sequence: CASSPQGVLFF. In DNA, the CDR3 is TGTGCCAGCAGTCCACAGGGAGTTCTGTTCTTC.